Listed below are T cell receptor beta chains from one sample, sequenced in a study of post-analysis software for immune sequencing data. TCRdb reprocessed the PCR reads with MiXCR, giving one entry per CDR3 protein. In the table there are 350,000 to 450,000 distinct CDR3 sequences, more than 30% of which are singletons. Source material: blood. These receptors were obtained from a girl aged 2 to 10 with multiple sclerosis. CDR3s include the opening cysteine and the closing phenylalanine or tryptophan. The order of the fields is J gene, CDR3 length, D gene, clone size, V gene, CDR3 DNA, CDR3 protein. D genes are given only for firm matches. Clone size is shown for a subset of rows, as once, few, many or a class of expanded clone.

>TRBJ2-2|15|TRBD1|-|TRBV7-3
TGTGCCAGCAGCCCCACAGGGGGCGACACCGGGGAGCTGTTTTTT
CASSPTGGDTGELFF
>TRBJ2-3|15|TRBD2|few|TRBV7-2
TGTGCCAGCAGCCCGCGACTAGCGGGACAAGATACGCAGTATTTT
CASSPRLAGQDTQYF
>TRBJ2-1|15|TRBD2|once|TRBV7-6
TGTGCCAGCAGCAAACTAGCGGACTCCTACAATGAGCAGTTCTTC
CASSKLADSYNEQFF
>TRBJ2-7|12|TRBD2|-|TRBV20-1
TGCAGTGCGGAAGGGACTAGCATCGAGCAGTACTTC
CSAEGTSIEQYF
>TRBJ2-7|15|TRBD2|-|TRBV20-1
TGCAGTGCTAGAGATCCCCAGCGGGGGAACTACGAGCAGTACTTC
CSARDPQRGNYEQYF
>TRBJ1-2|13|-|-|TRBV25-1
TGTGCCAGCAGTGAAGGGGGCCCCTATGGCTACACCTTC
CASSEGGPYGYTF
>TRBJ2-7|15|-|few|TRBV28
TGTGCCAGCAGTTCAGGCGTTCGTGGGTCCTACGAGCAGTACTTC
CASSSGVRGSYEQYF
>TRBJ2-7|15|-|once|TRBV7-2
TGTGCCAGCAGCTTATTCTCCGGGAACCCCTACGAGCAGTACTTC
CASSLFSGNPYEQYF
>TRBJ2-1|16|TRBD2|once|TRBV10-2
TGCGCCAGCAGTGAGCAACTAGCGGGGGGAGGCAATGAGCAGTTCTTC
CASSEQLAGGGNEQFF
>TRBJ2-1|14|-|-|TRBV28
TGTGCCGGGGCCGGGCGGAACGCGATGGGCGAGCAGTTCTTC
CAGAGRNAMGEQFF
>TRBJ1-2|14|TRBD1|few|TRBV5-1
TGCGCCAGCAGCTTGGCAGGGGGCAACTATGGCTACACCTTC
CASSLAGGNYGYTF
>TRBJ1-2|14|-|few|TRBV20-1
TGCAGTGCTCCTCCCCGGCCGACCGGCTATGGCTACACCTTC
CSAPPRPTGYGYTF
>TRBJ2-1|14|-|-|TRBV11-2
TGTGCCAGCAGCTTACTGGACGGCCCAATGAGCAGGTTCTTC
CASSLLDGPMSRFF
>TRBJ2-3|14|TRBD1|-|TRBV29-1
TGCAGCGGGGGGGACAGGAGCCGCACAGATACGCAGTATTTT
CSGGDRSRTDTQYF
>TRBJ2-3|16|TRBD1|-|TRBV9
TGTGCCAGCAGCGTAGCGACAGGGGCGAGCACAGATACGCAGTATTTT
CASSVATGASTDTQYF
>TRBJ2-5|15|TRBD2|few|TRBV28
TGCGCCAGCAGCTCGGGACTAGCGGGGGGAGAGACCCAGTACTTC
CASSSGLAGGETQYF
>TRBJ1-1|14|-|-|TRBV7-9
TGTGCCAGCAGCTTATTTGCGGAGAACACTGAAGCTTTCTTT
CASSLFAENTEAFF
>TRBJ1-6|14|-|-|TRBV27
TGTGCCAGCAGTTTGGGCAGTCTGAATTCACCCCTCCACTTT
CASSLGSLNSPLHF
>TRBJ1-5|15|-|-|TRBV6-1
TGTGCCAGCAGTGACATTTCCTATAGCAATCAGCCCCAGCATTTT
CASSDISYSNQPQHF
>TRBJ2-1|15|TRBD1|-|TRBV28
TGCGCCAGCAGTTTATTGCAGGGGGCTGGAAATGAGCAGTTCTTC
CASSLLQGAGNEQFF
>TRBJ1-1|12|-|-|TRBV11-2
TGTGCCAGCAGCTCCCAGACGAATGAAGCTTTCTTT
CASSSQTNEAFF
>TRBJ2-1|16|-|few|TRBV14
TGTGCCAGCAGCCAAGCACTCCGGACACTATACAATGAGCAGTTCTTC
CASSQALRTLYNEQFF
>TRBJ2-7|14|-|-|TRBV12-3/TRBV12-4
TGTGCCAGCAGTTTAGCCCCTTCTACTACCGAGCAGTACTTC
CASSLAPSTTEQYF
>TRBJ2-1|16|TRBD2|many|TRBV7-2
TGTGCCAGCAGCTCGCTAGCGGGAGGGATATACAATGAGCAGTTCTTC
CASSSLAGGIYNEQFF
>TRBJ2-3|15|TRBD2|-|TRBV20-1
TGCAGTGCGGGGGGGACGGTTGCTAGCACAGATACGCAGTATTTT
CSAGGTVASTDTQYF
>TRBJ1-2|14|-|few|TRBV6-1
TGTGCCAGCAGTGAAGTCCGAGCTTCGAGTGGCTACACCTTC
CASSEVRASSGYTF
>TRBJ1-2|13|-|few|TRBV12-3/TRBV12-4
TGTGCCAGCAGCCCAGAGAGGGAGGATGGCTACACCTTC
CASSPEREDGYTF
>TRBJ2-2|14|-|-|TRBV20-1
TGCAGTGCTAGGCACCCCTACAACACCGGGGAGCGGTTTTTT
CSARHPYNTGERFF
>TRBJ2-7|15|-|-|TRBV6-1
TGTGCCAGCAGTGAAGCGCTTCTGGGCCTGGGGGAGCAGTACTTC
CASSEALLGLGEQYF
>TRBJ1-1|15|-|-|TRBV4-2
TGTGCCAGCAGCCAAGATCCAGAAAGGAACACTGAAGCTTTCTTT
CASSQDPERNTEAFF
>TRBJ1-4|15|-|-|TRBV6-1
TGTGCCAGCAGTGGAGGGACCGTAACTAATGAGAAACTGTTTTTT
CASSGGTVTNEKLFF
>TRBJ2-7|13|-|once|TRBV6-5
TGTGCCAGCAGTTCACAGGGAAACTACGAGCAGTACTTC
CASSSQGNYEQYF
>TRBJ2-1|17|TRBD2|-|TRBV13
TGTGCCAGCAGCTTAGAGGGACTAGCAATAGACTACAATGAGCAGTTCTTC
CASSLEGLAIDYNEQFF
>TRBJ1-1|13|-|-|TRBV7-2
TGTGCCAGCAGCACCCGTGAGGGCGGTGAAGCTTTCTTT
CASSTREGGEAFF
>TRBJ1-1|15|-|-|TRBV7-6
TGTGCCAGCAGCAAGATACCCCCGGGGGCAACTGAAGCTTTCTTT
CASSKIPPGATEAFF
>TRBJ2-7|13|-|-|TRBV20-1
TGCAGGGCTAAGGGGACCTCAAGCTACGAGCAGTACTTC
CRAKGTSSYEQYF
>TRBJ2-3|15|TRBD2|few|TRBV7-3
TGTGCCAGCAGCCCGGGGGGTTGGTCCACAGATACGCAGTATTTT
CASSPGGWSTDTQYF
>TRBJ1-5|16|TRBD1|-|TRBV20-1
TGCAGTGCTAGCATGGCCCGGGACAGATACCATCAGCCCCAGCATTTT
CSASMARDRYHQPQHF
>TRBJ2-1|17|TRBD2|few|TRBV11-2
TGTGCCAGCAGCTTAGATCTGGGACTAGCCCCCAGGTATGAGCAGTTCTTC
CASSLDLGLAPRYEQFF
>TRBJ1-2|14|-|few|TRBV5-5
TGTGCCAGCAGCCGGCGTTCAGGGGAGGATGGCTACACCTTC
CASSRRSGEDGYTF
>TRBJ2-2|17|TRBD2|-|TRBV11-2
TGTGCCAGCAGCCCCCCCCCAGCGGGGCTGAACACCGGGGAGCTGTTTTTT
CASSPPPAGLNTGELFF
>TRBJ2-3|10|-|-|TRBV20-1
TGCAGTGTTCGCGCAGATACGCAGTATTTT
CSVRADTQYF
>TRBJ2-3|17|TRBD1|-|TRBV11-2
TGTGCCAGCAGCCGTGACAGGGGTCCCGGGAGCACAGATACGCAGTATTTT
CASSRDRGPGSTDTQYF
>TRBJ1-1|13|-|-|TRBV29-1
TGCAGCGTAAAAGGTAGAATGAACACTGAAACTTTCTTT
CSVKGRMNTETFF